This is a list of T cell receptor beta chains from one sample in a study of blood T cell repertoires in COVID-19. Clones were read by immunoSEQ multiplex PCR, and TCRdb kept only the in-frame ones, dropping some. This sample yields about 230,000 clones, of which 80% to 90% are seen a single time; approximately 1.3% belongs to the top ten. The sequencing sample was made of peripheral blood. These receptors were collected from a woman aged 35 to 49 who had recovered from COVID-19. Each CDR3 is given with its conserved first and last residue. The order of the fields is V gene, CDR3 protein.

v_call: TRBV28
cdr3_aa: CASGRTEAFF

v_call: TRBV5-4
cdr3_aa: CASSLYSGDFPGELFF

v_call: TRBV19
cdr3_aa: CASSITVGDTTYNEQFF

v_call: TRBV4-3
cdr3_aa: CASSQEGLYGYTF

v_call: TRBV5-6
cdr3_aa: CASSYVGTLSYEQYF

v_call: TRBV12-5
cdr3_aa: CASNPGGPYEQYF

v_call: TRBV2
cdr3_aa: CASSEEQASYNEQFF

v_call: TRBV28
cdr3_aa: CASRTSGGYYDSYEQYF

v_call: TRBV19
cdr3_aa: CASTEGTRNTIYF

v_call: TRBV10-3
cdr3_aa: CAISTSGDTEAFF

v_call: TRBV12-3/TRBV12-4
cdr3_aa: CASTGVNEQFF

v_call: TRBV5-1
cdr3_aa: CASSVTPELDGYTF

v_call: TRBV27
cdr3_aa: CASSSQTGYGYTF

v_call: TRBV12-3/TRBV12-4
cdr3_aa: CASSLMSEKLFF

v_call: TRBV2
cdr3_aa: CASSGFGLAGGPTQYF

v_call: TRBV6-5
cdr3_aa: CASRLPGTTEAFF

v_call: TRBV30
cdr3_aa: CAWSSGETQYF

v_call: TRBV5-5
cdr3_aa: CASNRDYTYNEQFF

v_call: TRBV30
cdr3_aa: CAWDHDSSYEQYF

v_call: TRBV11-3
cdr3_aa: CASSLDRTGLNTEAFF

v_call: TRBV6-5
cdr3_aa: CASTDRGTGELFF

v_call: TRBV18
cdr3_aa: CASSPTGAPGNTIYF

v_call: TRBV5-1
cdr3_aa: CASSVSGGKETQYF

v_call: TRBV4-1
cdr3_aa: CASSQDKASRGTEAFF

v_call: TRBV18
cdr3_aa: CASSPNRDSYNEQFF

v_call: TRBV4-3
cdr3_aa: CASSQDLRRGGIETQYF

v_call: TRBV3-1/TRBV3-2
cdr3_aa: CASSQRGDRGSPPRTEAFF

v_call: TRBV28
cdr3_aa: CASSFRYAYNEQFF

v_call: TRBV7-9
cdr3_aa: CASTSGMDEQYF

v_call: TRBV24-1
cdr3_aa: CATRDSETDTQYF

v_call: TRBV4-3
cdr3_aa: CASSQWWTGREKLFF

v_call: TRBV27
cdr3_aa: CASSLGGAGGYTF

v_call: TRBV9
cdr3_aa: CASSVLPAGESSGELFF

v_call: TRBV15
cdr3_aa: CATSIDRARQETQYF

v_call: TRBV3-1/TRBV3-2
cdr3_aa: CASSPGLASHEEQFF

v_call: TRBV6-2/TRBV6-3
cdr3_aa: CASSYTRTGEAFF

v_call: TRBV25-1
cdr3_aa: CASSGSGATNEKLFF

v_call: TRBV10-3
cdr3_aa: CAISGQDRVYTF

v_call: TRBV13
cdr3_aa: CASSRGQSPSTNEKLFF

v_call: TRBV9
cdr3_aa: CASSPRGSGGSYEQYF

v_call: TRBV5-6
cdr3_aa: CASSLSNRGQGETQYF

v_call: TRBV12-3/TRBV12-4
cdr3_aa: CASDRSSGGDAFF

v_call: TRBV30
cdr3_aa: CAWSVSGGYETQYF

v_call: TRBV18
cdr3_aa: CASSPEGQGKLFF

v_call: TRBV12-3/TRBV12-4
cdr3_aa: CASTGGQYYEQYF

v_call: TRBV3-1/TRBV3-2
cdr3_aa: CASSQTRGHEQFF

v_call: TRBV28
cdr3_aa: CASRTGGAPLEQYF

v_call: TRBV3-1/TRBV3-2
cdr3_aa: CASSQGTSEQYF

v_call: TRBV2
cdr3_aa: CASSASTGGQGYTF

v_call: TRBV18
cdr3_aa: CASSPLATGVTNTEAFF

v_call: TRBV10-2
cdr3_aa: CASTSGGADTQYF

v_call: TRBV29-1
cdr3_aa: CSVDRDSVLNEQFF

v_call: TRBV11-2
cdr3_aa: CASSHERNEQFF

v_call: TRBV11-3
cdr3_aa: CASSSDPGDEQYF

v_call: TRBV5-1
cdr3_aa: CASSSAPYSGGASSQETQYF